This T cell receptor beta chain appears in the sequencing data of a study of blood T cells in healthy people across ages. The ends lost 0 bases at V and 7 bases at J; junction bases unmatched: 15. In germline, CDR1 is SGHTA, CDR2 FQGNSA. This CDR3 is built from 18 residues. A second 7 to 11 cycle PCR used barcoded and J-beta primers. TCRdb reprocessed the 5' RACE reads via MiXCR and lists one record per CDR3 protein. The data hold a few hundred thousand distinct CDR3 sequences, with over 45% observed a single time. This clonotype was counted a few times. The sequenced sample was blood. The receptor comes from a man aged 55 to 70 in good health. V is TRBV7-2 and J is TRBJ2-1, with TRBD2 matching over 7 bases. CDR3 sequence: CASSLARIVGGSLNEQFF. As DNA, the CDR3 is TGTGCCAGCAGCTTAGCCAGAATTGTCGGCGGGAGTCTGAATGAGCAGTTCTTC.